This T cell receptor beta chain appears in the sequencing data of a study of tumor-infiltrating lymphocytes in primary liver carcinoma. Study background: Surgeons treated the primary liver carcinoma of the patients by surgical resection. Recorded tumor stage was T1-T3 N0M0, with diameters of about 4.2 to 10 cm. Overall study results and limits: With p = 0.039, the top-250-clone fraction in tumors significantly exceeded that in blood.

TCR beta cDNA was made from 400 to 500 ng total RNA with a constant-region primer. Three rounds of nested multiplex PCR with slightly modified ARM-PCR produced TCR beta libraries. TCRdb ran MiXCR on the multiplex PCR reads and lists one entry per CDR3 protein. The table shows about 350,000 distinct CDR3 sequences, with almost 65% occurring only once. Germline DNA was also extracted, with blood RNA taken from unsorted whole blood. About this clonotype itself: Its antigen is not known. This may arise from a read error, as a much more abundant clone is one base away.

The sequencing sample was made of peripheral blood. This TCR derives from a man aged 35-49 years with primary liver carcinoma and hepatitis B virus infection.

CDR3 region: CASSHGTGKFF. The DNA of the CDR3 is TGTGCCAGCAGTCACGGGACAGGGAAGTTCTTC. This rearrangement joins TRBV12-3 or TRBV12-4 to TRBJ2-1; 9 nucleotides align to TRBD1. The ends lost 5 bases at V and 14 bases at J; junction bases unmatched: 4. The CDR3 runs 11 residues.